This T cell receptor (beta chain) is drawn from a study of CD4+ T cells in melanoma. General study results and limits: Reportedly, melanoma neoantigen-specific CD4+ T cells showed varied differentiation states. A reported correlation linked neoantigen-specific CD4+ T cells to CD8+, macrophage and B cell function.

Germline lookup yields CDR1 SGDLS and CDR2 YYNGEE. The CDR3 extends over 14 amino acids. Trimming took 4 bases from V and 4 from J, leaving 11 bases between them. The table came from immunoSEQ multiplex PCR; TCRdb's copy has only in-frame clones and leaves some out. The table has about 140,000 clones, about 90% seen once. This clone was seen only once. The antigen is unknown. This TCR was recovered from a human donor with melanoma. The rearrangement links TRBV9 to TRBJ1-4; D is perhaps TRBD1 (6 bases). In nucleotides, the CDR3 is TGTGCCAGCAGCCGGACAGAATATAATGAAAAACTGTTTTTT. This codes for CASSRTEYNEKLFF.